This TCR beta chain was sequenced for a study of T cell changes during pregnancy in multiple sclerosis. Sequenced by immunoSEQ multiplex PCR; TCRdb stores in-frame clones only, minus some. The repertoire holds about 38,000 clones, with approximately 92% as singletons. Deletions cut 3 bases from V and 2 bases from J, with 14 bases between. Germline CDR1 reads LNHDA; CDR2 reads SQIVND (reference sequence). This CDR3 has 15 residues. The material sequenced was CD8+ T cells from peripheral blood mononuclear cells, taken after pregnancy. V is TRBV19 and J is TRBJ2-7, with D unclear. The receptor was isolated from a female donor with multiple sclerosis, enrolled in a pregnancy study. The CDR3 sequence is CASSIGAHTTYEQYF. The CDR3 bases are TGTGCCAGTAGTATTGGAGCCCACACCACCTACGAGCAGTACTTC.